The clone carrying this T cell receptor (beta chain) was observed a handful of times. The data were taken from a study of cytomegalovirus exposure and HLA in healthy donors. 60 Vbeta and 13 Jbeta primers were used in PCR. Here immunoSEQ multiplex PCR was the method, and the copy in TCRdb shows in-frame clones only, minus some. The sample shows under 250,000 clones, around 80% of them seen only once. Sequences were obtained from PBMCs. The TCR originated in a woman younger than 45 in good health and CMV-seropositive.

The CDR3 bases are TGTGCCAGCAGCTCCGGACTAGCGGGCTACTACGAGCAGTACTTC. Its translation is CASSSGLAGYYEQYF. The chain links TRBV13 to TRBJ2-7; 11 positions match TRBD2. Germline-derived CDR1 and CDR2 are PRHDT and FYEKMQ (reference sequence). J gave up 3 bases and V 4 bases, and 5 bases lay outside the gene matches. The CDR3 loop spans 15 amino acids.